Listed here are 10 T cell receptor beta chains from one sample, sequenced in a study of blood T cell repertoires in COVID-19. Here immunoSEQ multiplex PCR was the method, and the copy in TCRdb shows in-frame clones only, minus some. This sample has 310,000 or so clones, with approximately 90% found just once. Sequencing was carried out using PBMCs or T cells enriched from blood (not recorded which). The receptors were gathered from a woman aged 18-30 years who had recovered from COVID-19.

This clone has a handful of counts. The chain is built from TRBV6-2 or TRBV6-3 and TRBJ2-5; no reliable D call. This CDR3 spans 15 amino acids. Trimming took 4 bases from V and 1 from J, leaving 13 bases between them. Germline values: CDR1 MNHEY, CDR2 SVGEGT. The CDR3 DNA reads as TGTGCCAGCAGTTCCATTAGTACGGGCCAAGAGACCCAGTACTTC. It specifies CASSSISTGQETQYF.

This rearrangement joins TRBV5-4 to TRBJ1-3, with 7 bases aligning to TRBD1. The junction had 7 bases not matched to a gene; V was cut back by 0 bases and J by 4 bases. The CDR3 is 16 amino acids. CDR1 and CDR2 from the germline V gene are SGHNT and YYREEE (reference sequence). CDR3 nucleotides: TGTGCCAGCAGCTTGGGAGGACAGGTCCGAGGAAACACCATATATTTT. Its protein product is CASSLGGQVRGNTIYF.

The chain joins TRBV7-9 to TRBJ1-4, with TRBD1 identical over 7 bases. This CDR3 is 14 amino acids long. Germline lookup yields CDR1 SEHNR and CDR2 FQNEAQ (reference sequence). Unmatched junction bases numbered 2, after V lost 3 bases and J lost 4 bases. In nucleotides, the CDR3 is TGTGCCAGCAGCTTGGGACAGAATAATGAAAAACTGTTTTTT. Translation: CASSLGQNNEKLFF.

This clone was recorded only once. The DNA for the CDR3 is TGCGCCAGCAGCTTAGAGGGGGCAACCTGGGAAAAACTGTTTTTT. This translates into CASSLEGATWEKLFF. The chain links TRBV5-1 to TRBJ1-4, with 7 bases aligning to TRBD1. With V trimmed by 2 bases and J by 8 bases, 9 bases remained unmatched. The CDR3 length is 15 residues. Germline CDR1 reads SGHRS; CDR2 reads YFSETQ.

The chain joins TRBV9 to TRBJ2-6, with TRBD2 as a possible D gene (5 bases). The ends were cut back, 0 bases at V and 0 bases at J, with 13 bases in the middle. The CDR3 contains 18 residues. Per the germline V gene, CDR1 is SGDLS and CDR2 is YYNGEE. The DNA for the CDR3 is TGTGCCAGCAGCGTAGTAGTGGACTCCAGCTCTGGGGCCAACGTCCTGACTTTC. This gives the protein CASSVVVDSSSGANVLTF. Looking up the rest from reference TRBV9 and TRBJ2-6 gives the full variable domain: DSGVTQTPKHLITATGQRVTLRCSPRSGDLSVYWYQQSLDQGLQFLIQYYNGEERAKGNILERFSAQQFPDLHSELNLSSLELGDSALYFCASSVVVDSSSGANVLTFGAGSRLTVL.

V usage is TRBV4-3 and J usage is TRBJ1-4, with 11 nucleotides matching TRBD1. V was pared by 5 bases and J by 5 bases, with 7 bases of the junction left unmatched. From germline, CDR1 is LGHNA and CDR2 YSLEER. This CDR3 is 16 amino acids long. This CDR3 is CASSLGQGEGNEKLFF. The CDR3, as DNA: TGCGCCAGCAGCTTGGGACAGGGGGAGGGAAATGAAAAACTGTTTTTT.

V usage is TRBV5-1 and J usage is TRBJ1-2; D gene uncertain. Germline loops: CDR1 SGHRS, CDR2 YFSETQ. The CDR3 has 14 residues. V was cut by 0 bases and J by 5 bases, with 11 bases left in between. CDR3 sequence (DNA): TGCGCCAGCAGCTTGGAACAGCCGGCTTATGGCTACACCTTC. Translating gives CASSLEQPAYGYTF.

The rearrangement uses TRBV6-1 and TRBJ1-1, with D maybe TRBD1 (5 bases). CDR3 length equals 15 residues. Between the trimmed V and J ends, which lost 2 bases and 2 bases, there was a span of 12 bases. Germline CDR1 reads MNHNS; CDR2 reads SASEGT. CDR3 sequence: CASSETRAGNTEAFF. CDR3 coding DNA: TGTGCCAGCAGTGAAACCAGGGCGGGAAACACTGAAGCTTTCTTT.

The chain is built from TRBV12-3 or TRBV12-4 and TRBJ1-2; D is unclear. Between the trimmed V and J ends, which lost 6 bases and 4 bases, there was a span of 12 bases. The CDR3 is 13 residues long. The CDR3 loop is CASRYIAGYGYTF. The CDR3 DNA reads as TGTGCCAGCAGGTATATTGCAGGCTATGGCTACACCTTC.

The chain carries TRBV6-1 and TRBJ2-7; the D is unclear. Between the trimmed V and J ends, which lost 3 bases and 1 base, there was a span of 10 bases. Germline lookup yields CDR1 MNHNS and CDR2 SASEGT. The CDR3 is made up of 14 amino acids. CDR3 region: CASSDRSYSYEQYF. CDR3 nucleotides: TGTGCCAGCAGTGACAGGTCTTATTCCTACGAGCAGTACTTC.